Each of the 24 T cell receptor beta chains below was sequenced from the same sample in a study of blood T cells in healthy people across ages. A sample-barcoded 5' primer and a J-beta primer mix were used in a second PCR of roughly 6 to 11 cycles. In TCRdb, the 5' RACE reads were re-called with MiXCR into one record per CDR3 protein. The sample lists 650,000 to 700,000 distinct CDR3 sequences, about 30% seen once, with about 16% in the top ten. Sequenced material: blood. The receptors here all came from a woman aged 80 or over in good health.

This clonotype was counted ten times or more. The chain recombines TRBV11-2 with TRBJ2-3, with 8 bases identical to TRBD2. CDR3 size: 15 residues. V lost 5 bases, J lost 3 bases, and 7 bases stayed unmatched. CDR1 and CDR2 from the germline V gene are SGHAT and FQNNGV. CDR3 DNA: TGTGCCAGCAGCGCCGACGGGGGGGCAACAGATACGCAGTATTTT. Residues: CASSADGGATDTQYF.

Ten or more counts support this clonotype. The chain joins TRBV7-9 to TRBJ2-7; D is unclear. The CDR3 loop spans 15 amino acids. CDR1 is SEHNR, CDR2 FQNEAQ, per germline (reference sequence). Trimming pared 1 base from V and 5 bases from J, leaving 15 bases between. The CDR3 DNA reads as TGTGCCAGCAGCTTAGTAGCTGGGAACAGAAACGAGCAGTACTTC. It yields the protein CASSLVAGNRNEQYF.

This clonotype has a count of ten or more. The rearrangement uses TRBV20-1 and TRBJ1-1; no definite D call. Germline values: CDR1 DFQATT, CDR2 SNEGSKA (reference sequence). The CDR3 contains 12 residues. Trimming left V 5 bases short and J 4 bases short, with 11 bases between. The CDR3 is CSALGPVTEAFF. The CDR3 bases are TGCAGTGCTCTTGGTCCGGTCACTGAAGCTTTCTTT.

The table lists this clonotype with a few counts. V gene TRBV27 combines with J gene TRBJ1-1; D unclear. The V and J ends lost 7 bases and 5 bases respectively, with 17 bases between them. There are 14 residues in the CDR3. Germline loops: CDR1 MNHEY, CDR2 SMNVEV (reference sequence). Written as DNA, the CDR3 is TGTGCCAGCAAGGATCACAATCCAAGGACTGAAGCTTTCTTT. Amino acids: CASKDHNPRTEAFF.

As for this clonotype: This may come from a read error, since a much larger clone is one base off. J is TRBJ2-7 and V is TRBV7-8; 10 bases align to TRBD2. This CDR3 spans 17 amino acids. Germline V gives CDR1 SGHVS, CDR2 FQNEAQ. The junction had 14 bases not matched to a gene; V was cut back by 2 bases and J by 7 bases. This chain's CDR3 is CASSLRVAGGTGNEQYF. Written as DNA, the CDR3 is TGTGCCAGCAGCTTACGGGTAGCGGGGGGTACGGGCAATGAGCAGTACTTC.

The rearrangement joins TRBV20-1 to TRBJ1-1, with 8 bases aligning to TRBD1. Trimming at V came to 4 bases and at J to 5 bases, leaving 3 bases not matched to a gene. Germline CDR1 reads DFQATT; CDR2 reads SNEGSKA (reference sequence). This CDR3 region has 12 residues. The DNA of the CDR3 is TGCAGTGCTAATACAGGGGGGACTGAAGCTTTCTTT. This encodes CSANTGGTEAFF.

Comment on this clonotype: Possible read error: a much larger clone is one base away. The chain combines TRBV20-1 with TRBJ2-5; 8 positions agree with TRBD2. Per germline, CDR1 DFQATT and CDR2 SNEGSKA (reference sequence). Trimming cost V 0 bases and J 11 bases; bases outside gene matches: 14. The CDR3 is 15 amino acids. CDR3 bases: TGCAGTGCTAGAGATCCGGGGGGGTTATACAATGAGCAGTACTTC. This codes for CSARDPGGLYNEQYF.

This clonotype was observed a single time. A much more abundant neighbour one base away suggests this may be a read error. This chain joins TRBV24-1 and TRBJ2-1, with TRBD2 matching over 13 bases. J was trimmed by 8 bases and V by 2 bases; bases with no gene match: 5. The CDR3 covers 16 residues. Germline V gene data show CDR1 as KGHDR and CDR2 as SFDVKD. CDR3 residues: CATSDCTSGGAHEQFF. The DNA of the CDR3 is TGTGCCACCAGTGATTGTACTAGCGGGGGGGCCCATGAGCAGTTCTTC.

The chain uses TRBV29-1 and TRBJ2-7; TRBD2 matches at 8 bases. The germline CDR1 and CDR2 sequences are SQVTM and ANQGSEA. This CDR3 spans 14 amino acids. V lost 7 bases and J lost 3; bases outside the gene matches: 11. The CDR3 region is CSALRPGGVYEQYF. The CDR3 DNA follows: TGCAGCGCCCTGCGGCCGGGGGGGGTCTACGAGCAGTACTTC.

This chain joins TRBV7-8 and TRBJ2-3; 8 positions agree with TRBD2. The germline V gene encodes CDR1 SGHVS and CDR2 FQNEAQ. The CDR3 is 19 residues long. The trim removed 1 base at V and 7 bases at J, leaving 19 bases unmatched. CDR3 sequence reads: CASSLVWGPGGQEENTQYF. The DNA of the CDR3 is TGTGCCAGCAGCTTAGTCTGGGGACCGGGGGGGCAAGAGGAAAATACGCAGTATTTT.

This chain uses TRBV6-2 or TRBV6-3 with TRBJ2-3, with a weak D call TRBD2 (6 bases). The CDR3 covers 16 residues. Germline V lookup: CDR1 MNHEY, CDR2 SVGEGT. Trimming shortened V by 4 bases and J by 2 bases, and 16 bases separated the two germline ends. CDR3 bases: TGTGCCAGCAGTTCCTATCAGGAGCGGGTCACAGATACGCAGTATTTT. This gives the protein CASSSYQERVTDTQYF.

This clonotype is a singleton in its sample. Compared with germline, one end of the junction differs, possibly owing to a read error. The rearrangement uses TRBV12-3 or TRBV12-4 and TRBJ2-3; the D call may be TRBD1 or TRBD2 (6 bases each). CDR3 length equals 15 residues. As DNA, the CDR3 is TGTGCCAGCACCCGACTAGGGGGAAAAGCAGATATGCAGTATTTT. Residues: CASTRLGGKADMQYF.

This clonotype was counted ten times or more. The rearrangement uses TRBV20-1 and TRBJ2-3; weak D call: TRBD1 (5 bases). The V gene lost 3 bases and the J gene lost 2 bases, with 15 bases spanning the gap. The CDR3 consists of 15 residues. Germline assignment: CDR1 DFQATT and CDR2 SNEGSKA (reference sequence). The CDR3 sequence: CSASTASGATDTQYF. The CDR3 DNA is TGCAGTGCTAGTACGGCTAGTGGGGCCACAGATACGCAGTATTTT.

This clonotype turned up a few times. This chain joins TRBV20-1 and TRBJ2-1, with D perhaps matching TRBD1 (5 bases). The V and J ends lost 0 bases and 3 bases respectively, with 15 bases between them. The CDR3 is made up of 16 amino acids. Looked up from germline, CDR1 is DFQATT and CDR2 is SNEGSKA (reference sequence). The CDR3 loop is CSAREPEKGLYNEQFF. The CDR3 coding sequence is TGCAGTGCTAGAGAACCTGAGAAGGGGCTCTACAATGAGCAGTTCTTC.

The V gene is TRBV7-9, the J gene TRBJ2-5; 7 nucleotides agree with TRBD2. Trimming at V came to 4 bases and at J to 5 bases, leaving 7 bases not matched to a gene. The CDR3 extends over 14 amino acids. CDR1 is SEHNR, CDR2 FQNEAQ, per germline (reference sequence). CDR3 amino acids: CASSSRTSRETQYF. CDR3 nucleotides: TGTGCCAGCAGCTCTAGGACTAGTAGGGAGACCCAGTACTTC.

This clonotype was found many times. The chain couples TRBV20-1 to TRBJ2-5; 10 nucleotides agree with TRBD1. Unmatched junction bases numbered 7, after V lost 5 bases and J lost 4 bases. Germline CDR1 reads DFQATT; CDR2 reads SNEGSKA (reference sequence). This CDR3 has 14 amino acids. The CDR3 DNA sequence: TGCAGTGCTTTAGGACAGGGGGAAAGAGAGACCCAGTACTTC. Its protein product is CSALGQGERETQYF.

Only a few counts were recorded for this clonotype. The V gene is TRBV15, the J gene TRBJ1-5; D is unclear. The V gene's germline CDR1 is LNHNV and CDR2 YYDKDF (reference sequence). This CDR3 has 14 residues. Trimming removed 1 base from V and 0 bases from J, with 4 bases in between. The CDR3 protein is CATSRVDSNQPQHF. The CDR3, as DNA: TGTGCCACCAGCAGAGTAGATAGCAATCAGCCCCAGCATTTT. The full variable domain, with the rest looked up from reference TRBV15 and TRBJ1-5, is DAMVIQNPRYQVTQFGKPVTLSCSQTLNHNVMYWYQQKSSQAPKLLFHYYDKDFNNEADTPDNFQSRRPNTSFCFLDIRSPGLGDTAMYLCATSRVDSNQPQHFGDGTRLSIL.

This clonotype was counted a few times. A much bigger clone sits one base away, suggesting this may be a read error. The chain recombines TRBV5-1 with TRBJ2-4; D is unclear. The J call may be mistaken, given a closer DNA end match to TRBJ2-5. Germline V gives CDR1 SGHRS, CDR2 YFSETQ. The CDR3 length is 14 residues. This chain's CDR3 is CANSSEDGKETQYF. The CDR3, as DNA: TGCGCCAACAGCTCAGAGGACGGTAAAGAGACCCAGTACTTC.

This clonotype was seen many times. The genes are TRBV20-1 and TRBJ2-3; 12 bases align to TRBD2. The CDR3 sequence is 14 residues long. CDR1 and CDR2 from the germline V gene are DFQATT and SNEGSKA (reference sequence). CDR3 coding DNA: TGCAGCCCCGGACTAGCGGGGCTAACAGATACGCAGTATTTT. It translates to CSPGLAGLTDTQYF.

This clonotype was seen more than once but under ten times. The CDR3 here is CASSLTNIQYF. The CDR3, as DNA: TGTGCCAGCAGCCTGACGAACATTCAGTACTTC. V gene TRBV6-2 or TRBV6-3 combines with J gene TRBJ2-4; the D is unclear. The ends were cut back, 6 bases at V and 7 bases at J, with 7 bases in the middle. The CDR3 consists of 11 residues. Germline CDR1 is MNHEY and CDR2 is SVGEGT.

The J gene is TRBJ2-7, the V gene TRBV2; TRBD2 matches at 7 bases. V was clipped by 8 bases and J by 0 bases; unmatched bases: 13. The CDR3 consists of 16 residues. Germline loops: CDR1 SNHLY, CDR2 FYNNEI. The CDR3 loop reads CASLGGWRGNSYEQYF. CDR3 sequence (DNA): TGTGCCAGCTTGGGAGGTTGGCGGGGGAACTCCTACGAGCAGTACTTC.

This clonotype was seen at least ten times. The chain is built from TRBV5-1 and TRBJ1-4, with D unclear. Germline V gene sequence: CDR1 SGHRS, CDR2 YFSETQ. The CDR3 spans 15 residues. The V and J ends lost 0 bases and 1 base respectively, with 7 bases between them. CDR3 protein: CASSLVGVTNEKLFF. In DNA, the CDR3 is TGCGCCAGCAGCTTGGTGGGCGTAACTAATGAAAAACTGTTTTTT.

A remark on this clonotype: This could be a read error, since a much larger clone is one nucleotide away. The chain employs TRBV9 and TRBJ1-5; unclear D gene. The length of the CDR3 is 13 residues. The germline CDR1 and CDR2 sequences are SGDLS and YYNGEE. CDR3 bases: TGTACCAGCAGCGTAGGGTCAGATCAGCCCCAGCATTTT. As protein: CTSSVGSDQPQHF. The entire variable domain, with the rest obtained from reference TRBV9 and TRBJ1-5, is as follows: DSGVTQTPKHLITATGQRVTLRCSPRSGDLSVYWYQQSLDQGLQFLIQYYNGEERAKGNILERFSAQQFPDLHSELNLSSLELGDSALYFCTSSVGSDQPQHFGDGTRLSIL.

The J gene is TRBJ2-6, the V gene TRBV28; D remains unclear. Deletions cut 4 bases from V and 0 bases from J, with 13 bases between. The CDR3 runs to 17 residues. Germline CDR1 MDHEN, CDR2 SYDVKM. Written as DNA, the CDR3 is TGTGCCAGCAGTTCTGACTTACAGAGCTCTGGGGCCAACGTCCTGACTTTC. This translates into CASSSDLQSSGANVLTF.